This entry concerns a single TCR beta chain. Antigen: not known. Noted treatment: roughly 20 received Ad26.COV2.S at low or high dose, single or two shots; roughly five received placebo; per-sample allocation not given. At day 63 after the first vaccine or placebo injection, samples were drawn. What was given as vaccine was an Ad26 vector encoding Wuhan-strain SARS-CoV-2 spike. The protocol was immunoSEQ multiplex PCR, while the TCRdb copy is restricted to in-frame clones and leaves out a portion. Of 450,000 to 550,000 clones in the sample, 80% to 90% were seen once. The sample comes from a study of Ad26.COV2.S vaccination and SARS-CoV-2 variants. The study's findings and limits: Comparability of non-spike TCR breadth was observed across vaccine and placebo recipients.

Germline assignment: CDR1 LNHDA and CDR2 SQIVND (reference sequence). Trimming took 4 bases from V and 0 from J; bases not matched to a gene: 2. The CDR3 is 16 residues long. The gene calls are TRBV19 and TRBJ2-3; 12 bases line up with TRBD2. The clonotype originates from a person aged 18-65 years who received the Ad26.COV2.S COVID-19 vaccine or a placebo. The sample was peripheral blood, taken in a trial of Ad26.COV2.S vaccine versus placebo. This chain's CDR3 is CASSKGTSGSTDTQYF. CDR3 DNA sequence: TGTGCCAGTAGTAAGGGGACTAGCGGGAGCACAGATACGCAGTATTTT.